The 5 T cell receptor beta chains below all came from one sample that was sequenced in a study of beta chain features in type 1 diabetes. What was sequenced were expressed TCRB transcripts, since all of the isolated RNA had been reverse transcribed. Sequenced by immunoSEQ multiplex PCR; TCRdb stores in-frame clones only, minus some. Of around 500,000 clones in the sample, over 10% are singletons; the top ten hold over 0.04%. Sequencing used naive CD4+ T cells from blood. These receptors were taken from a woman in her late teens or twenties in good health.

This chain connects TRBV11-2 to TRBJ2-7; D unresolved. Trimming shortened V by 2 bases and J by 1 base, and 9 bases separated the two germline ends. This CDR3 has 14 residues. The V gene's germline CDR1 is SGHAT and CDR2 FQNNGV. This chain's CDR3 is CASSLTDGSYEQYV. The CDR3 DNA follows: TGTGCCAGCAGCTTAACGGACGGATCCTACGAGCAGTACGTC.

A word on this clone: An end of the junction does not agree with germline; a read error may underlie this. The V call is TRBV7-9, the J call TRBJ2-7; a weak D match, TRBD2 (5 bases). Germline assignment: CDR1 SEHNR and CDR2 FQNEAQ (reference sequence). The CDR3 covers 15 residues. In DNA, the CDR3 is TGTGCCAGCAGCCCTTGGCGGGCCGTGTCCTCCGAGCAGTACTTC. This encodes CASSPWRAVSSEQYF.

The gene calls are TRBV23-1 and TRBJ2-7; D possibly corresponds to TRBD2 (6 bases). TRBV23-1 is an ORF; its function is uncertain. The CDR3 length is 13 residues. V lost 1 base, J lost 5 bases, and 9 bases lay in between. This chain's CDR3 is CASSQFGEDEQYV. The CDR3 bases are TGCGCCAGCAGTCAATTCGGGGAGGACGAGCAGTACGTC.

There are a few counts of this clone. This chain links TRBV27 with TRBJ1-5; a weak D match, TRBD1 (6 bases). Germline V gene sequence: CDR1 MNHEY, CDR2 SMNVEV (reference sequence). Trimming stripped 2 bases from V and 6 bases from J, with 17 bases between. This CDR3 contains 16 residues. CDR3 in DNA: TGTGCCAGCAGTTTAACTTTCGCGGGGGGCGCTCAGCCCCAGCATTTT. This gives the protein CASSLTFAGGAQPQHF.

The chain uses TRBV2 and TRBJ2-5; D gene uncertain. Trimming stripped 2 bases from V and 1 base from J, with 11 bases between. The CDR3 length is 15 residues. Germline CDR1 is SNHLY and CDR2 is FYNNEI. The CDR3 region is CASSEKESSQETQYF. The CDR3 nucleotides read TGTGCCAGCAGTGAAAAAGAGTCTAGCCAAGAGACCCAGTACTTC.